Presented here are 26 T cell receptor beta chains from one specimen sequenced in a study of tissue T cells after allogeneic stem cell transplantation. Time point reported: mouse harvest day 7 after allogeneic transplant. Each mouse received 10^7 T-cell-depleted marrow cells plus 10^6 splenic CD5+ T cells by tail vein. Profiled with immunoSEQ multiplex PCR; TCRdb holds only in-frame clones, not every one. The sample lists around 6,000 clones; roughly 50% were seen once. Input material: gut tissue. The receptors come from a female BALB/c mouse given C57BL/6 T cells with graft-versus-host disease after an allogeneic hematopoietic cell transplant.

For this clone: Mouse gene names apply. Read data end 1 residue before the CDR3 end; the end is taken from the germline J gene. The sample has other DNA sequences that encode this CDR3 too. The chain combines TRBV15 with TRBJ2-3; D gene ambiguous. CDR3 length: 14 residues. The germline gives CDR1 SGHND, CDR2 FRSKSL. Trimming shortened V by 6 bases and J by 1 base, and 11 bases separated the two germline ends. This CDR3 reads CASSLPGGAETLYF. The DNA read from the CDR3 is TGTGCCAGCAGCTTACCTGGTGGTGCAGAAACGCTGTAT.

Only a few counts were recorded for this clone. Mouse gene names and germline throughout. The CDR3 end lies 1 residue beyond the end of the read and is filled in from the germline J gene. The chain combines TRBV1 with TRBJ1-2, with TRBD1 identical over 7 bases. Germline trimming cut 3 bases from V and 0 bases from J; bases unmatched to any gene: 4. Germline V CDR1 and CDR2: NSQYPW, LRSPGD (reference sequence). CDR3 length: 15 amino acids. The CDR3 loop is CTCSAAGTANSDYTF. CDR3 DNA, as far as it was read: TGCACCTGCAGTGCGGCCGGGACAGCAAACTCCGACTACACC.

Concerning this clone: Gene names follow the mouse nomenclature. The CDR3 end is not reached by the read, which stops 1 residue before it; the germline J gene fills it in. The chain carries TRBV1 and TRBJ2-4; possibly TRBD1 or TRBD2 for D (5 bases each). The CDR3 runs to 14 residues. Trimming shortened V by 1 base and J by 0 bases, and 5 bases separated the two germline ends. Germline V gene sequence: CDR1 NSQYPW, CDR2 LRSPGD (reference sequence). CDR3 in amino acids: CTCSAGGSQNTLYF. The part of the CDR3 DNA that was read is TGCACCTGCAGTGCAGGGGGGAGTCAAAACACCTTGTAC.

On this clone itself: The gene names given are mouse names. The read is 1 residue too short to cover the CDR3 end, so that end is filled in from the germline J gene. V is TRBV3 and J is TRBJ2-2; D is possibly TRBD1 (5 bases). CDR1 SNHLY and CDR2 FYNGKV come from the germline V gene (reference sequence). Trimming stripped 5 bases from V and 0 bases from J, with 7 bases between. The CDR3 contains 14 residues. The CDR3 protein is CASSLRANTGQLYF. The sequenced CDR3 bases are TGTGCCAGCAGCCTCAGGGCAAACACCGGGCAGCTCTAC. The whole variable domain, filled in from reference TRBV3 and TRBJ2-2, reads GPKVLQIPSHQIIDMGQMVTLNCDPVSNHLYFYWYKQILGQQMEFLVNFYNGKVMEKSKLFKDQFSVERPDGSYFTLKIQPTALEDSAVYFCASSLRANTGQLYFGEGSKLTVL.

Remarks on this clone: These gene names are mouse names. Read data end 1 residue before the CDR3 end; the end is taken from the germline J gene. This chain connects TRBV16 to TRBJ2-7; perhaps D is TRBD1 or TRBD2 (5 bases each). The CDR3 extends over 15 amino acids. V shed 1 base and J shed 0 bases, with 10 bases lying between them. CDR1 SGHSA and CDR2 FRNQAP come from the germline V gene. The CDR3 bases that were read are TGTGCAAGCAGCTTAGGAGGGGCCAGCTCCTATGAACAGTAC. Its translation: CASSLGGASSYEQY. The whole CDR3 protein reads CASSLGGASSYEQYF.

In the case of this clone: The germline and genes are mouse ones. The read ends 1 residue before the CDR3 terminus; that terminus is restored from the germline J gene. The rearrangement uses TRBV23 and TRBJ2-1; TRBD2, as called in the table, went unchecked against the DNA. Germline V gene sequence: CDR1 KGHTA, CDR2 FQNQQP. CDR3 length: 14 amino acids. The CDR3 here is CSSSLWGNYAEQFF. The part of the CDR3 DNA that was read is TGCTCCAGCAGTCTCTGGGGGAACTATGCTGAGCAGTTC.

A note on this clone: Gene names refer to mouse genes. The missing CDR3 end, 1 residue past where the read stops, is filled in from the germline J gene. The rearrangement links TRBV16 to TRBJ1-1, with D possibly matching TRBD1 (6 bases). This CDR3 is built from 14 residues. Germline CDR1 and CDR2: SGHSA and FRNQAP. Deletions cut 3 bases from V and 0 bases from J, with 8 bases between. Partial CDR3 DNA: TGTGCAAGCAGCTTGGGGACATCAAACACAGAAGTCTTC. Residues: CASSLGTSNTEVF. The full-length CDR3 reads as CASSLGTSNTEVFF.

This clone rates as large. The germline and genes are mouse ones. The read stops 1 residue short of the end of the CDR3; the missing end is completed from the germline J gene. The rearrangement uses TRBV13-3 and TRBJ2-7; 8 nucleotides align to TRBD2. This CDR3 has 15 amino acids. Looked up from germline, CDR1 is NNHDY and CDR2 is SYVADS. With 0 bases clipped from V and 5 bases from J, the junction kept 7 bases outside the gene matches. CDR3 protein: CASSDAWGGVHEQYF. The CDR3 bases that were read are TGTGCCAGCAGTGATGCATGGGGGGGGGTCCATGAACAGTAC.

Note on this clone: These gene names are mouse names. The CDR3 end lies 1 residue beyond the end of the read and is filled in from the germline J gene. The sample carries other DNA sequences with the same CDR3. The gene calls are TRBV26 and TRBJ2-7, with TRBD1 identical over 11 bases. There are 13 residues in the CDR3. Germline V lookup: CDR1 KGHPV, CDR2 FQNQEV (reference sequence). The junction had 3 bases not matched to a gene; V was cut back by 4 bases and J by 7 bases. CDR3 protein: CASSRDRGGEQYF. CDR3 DNA, as far as it was read: TGTGCCAGCAGTCGGGACAGGGGGGGGGAACAGTAC.

About this clone itself: Gene labels here are mouse ones. The CDR3 end falls 1 residue outside the read, so it is completed with the germline J gene. The rearrangement links TRBV5 to TRBJ2-5, with D maybe TRBD2 (6 bases). The V end lost 0 bases, the J end lost 4 bases, and 8 bases lay between the germline ends. CDR3 length: 14 amino acids. Germline assignment: CDR1 LGHNA and CDR2 YNLKQL (reference sequence). The sequenced CDR3 bases are TGTGCCAGCAGCCAAGACTGGGGAGAAGACACCCAGTAC. Encoded protein: CASSQDWGEDTQY. The entire CDR3 protein is CASSQDWGEDTQYF.

A word on this clone: Germline and genes here are mouse. The read is 1 residue too short to cover the CDR3 end, so that end is filled in from the germline J gene. V gene TRBV26 combines with J gene TRBJ1-4; D unclear. V lost 1 base, J lost 4 bases, and 10 bases lay in between. Germline-derived CDR1 and CDR2 are KGHPV and FQNQEV (reference sequence). The CDR3 spans 15 residues. The CDR3 region is CASSLLGPNNERLFF. The part of the CDR3 DNA that was read is TGTGCCAGCAGTCTGTTAGGACCAAACAACGAAAGATTATTT.

Points on this clone: Gene names and germline refer to mouse. The read ends 1 residue early relative to the CDR3; the germline J gene fills the gap. The gene calls are TRBV13-3 and TRBJ1-2; a weak D match, TRBD1 (6 bases). V was pared by 1 base and J by 4 bases, with 11 bases between. CDR1 is NNHDY, CDR2 SYVADS, per germline. This CDR3 is 14 amino acids long. CDR3 residues: CASSDRGPGSDYTF. The DNA read from the CDR3 is TGTGCCAGCAGTGATCGGGGGCCGGGCTCCGACTACACC.

A note on this clone: Gene names are the mouse ones. With the read ending 1 residue before the CDR3 end, the germline J gene is used to fill in that end. The chain employs TRBV23 and TRBJ2-7; TRBD2, as called in the table, went unchecked against the DNA. CDR3 length: 14 residues. The germline V gene has CDR1 KGHTA and CDR2 FQNQQP. The sequenced part of the CDR3 DNA is TGCTCCAGCAGTCAATCCTGGGGGGCGTATGAACAGTAC. It is translated as CSSSQSWGAYEQY. In full, the CDR3 reads CSSSQSWGAYEQYF.

Notes on this clone: The gene names here belong to mouse. The read finishes 1 residue shy of the CDR3 end, and the germline J gene is used to complete it. The chain joins TRBV26 to TRBJ2-5, with D tentatively TRBD1 (6 bases). CDR1 and CDR2 (germline): KGHPV, FQNQEV (reference sequence). Trimming pared 4 bases from V and 6 bases from J, leaving 8 bases between. The CDR3 spans 12 residues. The CDR3 sequence is CASSPTGDTQYF. The sequenced CDR3 bases are TGTGCCAGCAGTCCAACAGGGGACACCCAGTAC.

A note on this clone: Each gene name is a mouse one. The DNA ends 1 residue before the CDR3 does, and the rest of the CDR3 is filled in from the germline J gene. The chain uses TRBV3 and TRBJ2-2; 10 nucleotides line up with TRBD2. The germline V gene encodes CDR1 SNHLY and CDR2 FYNGKV (reference sequence). The CDR3 has 14 amino acids. The J segment lost 4 bases and the V segment lost 4 bases, leaving 0 bases of the junction unmatched. The part of the CDR3 DNA that was read is TGTGCCAGCAGCTACTGGGGGGGCACCGGGCAGCTCTAC. Translated: CASSYWGGTGQLY. The whole CDR3 sequence reads CASSYWGGTGQLYF.

Concerning this clone: Germline and genes: mouse. The sequence runs out 1 residue before the end of the CDR3; the remainder is reconstructed from the germline J gene. This rearrangement joins TRBV26 to TRBJ1-1; tentatively, D is TRBD1 (6 bases). Germline loops: CDR1 KGHPV, CDR2 FQNQEV (reference sequence). With 4 bases removed from V and 0 bases from J, the gap between germline ends came to 9 bases. The CDR3 runs to 14 residues. The part of the CDR3 DNA that was read is TGTGCCAGCAGTCGGGGACACGCAAACACAGAAGTCTTC. This gives the protein CASSRGHANTEVF. The full CDR3 protein is CASSRGHANTEVFF. Full variable domain (missing parts from reference TRBV26 and TRBJ1-1): NSKVIQTPRYLVKGQGQKAKMRCIPEKGHPVVFWYQQNKNNEFKFLINFQNQEVLQQIDMTEKRFSAECPSNSPCSLEIQSSEAGDSALYLCASSRGHANTEVFFGKGTRLTVV.

Points on this clone: Mouse gene names and germline throughout. The read stops 1 residue short of the end of the CDR3; the missing end is completed from the germline J gene. This chain connects TRBV15 to TRBJ1-2; 7 bases are shared with TRBD1. The CDR3 runs to 13 residues. V shed 5 bases, J shed 0 bases, and the junction held 0 bases outside the gene matches. CDR1 and CDR2 (germline): SGHND, FRSKSL. The DNA read from the CDR3 is TGTGCCAGCAGTACAGGGGCAAACTCCGACTACACC. The encoded protein is CASSTGANSDYT. The entire CDR3 protein is CASSTGANSDYTF. The variable domain in full, with the rest retrieved from reference TRBV15 and TRBJ1-2, is DAGVTQTPRHEVAEKGQTIILKCEPVSGHNDLFWYRQTKIQGLELLSYFRSKSLMEDGGAFKDRFKAEMLNSSFSTLKIQPTEPKDSAVYLCASSTGANSDYTFGSGTRLLVI.

On this clone: Here the gene names and germline are mouse. This chain's CDR3 is CASSLQGSGNTLYF. CDR3 DNA (partial): TGTGCCAGCAGTCTACAGGGGTCTGGAAATACGCTCTAT. The chain recombines TRBV26 with TRBJ1-3, with 7 bases that match TRBD1. The CDR3 is cut off 1 residue early in the read; its end comes from the germline J gene. Germline V gene sequence: CDR1 KGHPV, CDR2 FQNQEV (reference sequence). The V and J ends lost 3 bases and 1 base, in that order; junction bases with no gene match: 0. The CDR3 consists of 14 residues.

In regard to this clone: Germline and genes: mouse. With the read ending 1 residue before the CDR3 end, the germline J gene is used to fill in that end. This rearrangement joins TRBV13-3 to TRBJ2-2, with 10 nucleotides matching TRBD2. J lost 0 bases, V lost 4 bases, and 3 bases had no gene match. CDR1 is NNHDY, CDR2 SYVADS, per germline. The CDR3 sequence is 16 residues long. CDR3 DNA, as far as it was read: TGTGCCAGCAGTCACTGGGGGGGGGCAAACACCGGGCAGCTCTAC. Amino acids: CASSHWGGANTGQLY. The complete CDR3 sequence is CASSHWGGANTGQLYF.

This clone was seen a few times. Mouse gene names and germline throughout. Read data end 1 residue before the CDR3 end; the end is taken from the germline J gene. This sequence joins TRBV26 and TRBJ1-6; TRBD1 might be the D (5 bases). TRBJ1-6 is annotated as an ORF whose role is uncertain. Per germline, CDR1 KGHPV and CDR2 FQNQEV (reference sequence). Between the trimmed V and J ends, which lost 3 bases and 7 bases, there was a span of 10 bases. CDR3 length equals 14 residues. Incomplete CDR3 DNA: TGTGCCAGCAGTCTCCGGGAGGGGAATTCGCCCCTCTAC. It translates to CASSLREGNSPLY. The CDR3 in full is CASSLREGNSPLYF.

Notes on this clone: Genes and germline come from the mouse. This chain's CDR3 is CASSAGQGNSDYTF. CDR3 bases read: TGTGCCAGCAGCGCGGGACAGGGCAACTCCGACTACACC. The gene calls are TRBV26 and TRBJ1-2, with 9 positions matching TRBD1. Read data end 1 residue before the CDR3 end; the end is taken from the germline J gene. This CDR3 has 14 amino acids. CDR1 and CDR2 (germline): KGHPV, FQNQEV (reference sequence). Trimming at V came to 6 bases and at J to 2 bases, leaving 4 bases not matched to a gene.

On this clone: The genes and germline here are from mouse. Read coverage stops 1 residue before the CDR3 terminus; the germline J gene supplies the remainder. The J gene is TRBJ2-5, the V gene TRBV26; no firm D call. The CDR3 has 14 amino acids. CDR1 and CDR2 (germline): KGHPV, FQNQEV (reference sequence). Trimming pared 2 bases from V and 0 bases from J, leaving 6 bases between. CDR3 region: CASSLPINQDTQYF. Partial CDR3 DNA: TGTGCCAGCAGTCTGCCAATTAACCAAGACACCCAGTAC.

A remark on this clone: The gene names given are mouse names. The read gets to within 1 residue of the CDR3 end, and the germline J gene fills in the rest. J is TRBJ1-2 and V is TRBV26, with D perhaps matching TRBD1 (6 bases). Germline V gene lookup returns CDR1 KGHPV and CDR2 FQNQEV (reference sequence). The CDR3 totals 13 residues. V lost 6 bases, J lost 1 base, and 9 bases lay in between. The covered CDR3 bases are TGTGCCAGCAGCCTGGGACAAAACTCCGACTACACC. It yields the protein CASSLGQNSDYT. The entire CDR3 sequence reads CASSLGQNSDYTF.

Comment on this clone: Germline and genes here are mouse. The CDR3 sequence is CASSCLGGHYAEQFF. The covered CDR3 bases are TGTGCCAGCAGTTGCCTGGGGGGGCATTATGCTGAGCAGTTC. The chain uses TRBV22 and TRBJ2-1; the listed D gene, TRBD2, was not tested against the DNA. The CDR3 goes on 1 residue after the read ends, and that part is filled in from the germline J gene. TRBV22 constitutes a pseudogene. CDR3 length equals 15 residues.

With respect to this clone: Gene names and germline match the mouse. The read is 1 residue too short to cover the CDR3 end, so that end is filled in from the germline J gene. The chain links TRBV23 to TRBJ2-7. CDR1 is KGHTA and CDR2 is FQNQQP in the germline V gene. This CDR3 contains 12 residues. The sequenced part of the CDR3 DNA is TGCTCCAGCAGTCAGGGGACCTATGAACAGTAC. Translated, it gives CSSSQGTYEQY. The complete CDR3 sequence is CSSSQGTYEQYF.

On this clone itself: Mouse gene names and germline throughout. The sequence runs out 1 residue before the end of the CDR3; the remainder is reconstructed from the germline J gene. The genes are TRBV13-3 and TRBJ2-2; 9 nucleotides line up with TRBD2. Germline V gives CDR1 NNHDY, CDR2 SYVADS. Unmatched junction bases numbered 1, after V lost 4 bases and J lost 0 bases. This CDR3 is 15 amino acids long. The CDR3 protein is CASSHWGANTGQLYF. Incomplete CDR3 DNA: TGTGCCAGCAGTCACTGGGGGGCAAACACCGGGCAGCTCTAC.